One sample yielded the 22 T cell receptor beta chains listed below, sequenced in a study of T-cell reconstitution after alpha-beta-depleted transplantation in children. Unique molecular identifiers were used to barcode this TCRbeta library. Each CDR3 protein is one row after TCRdb ran MiXCR on the PCR reads. The sample shows over 200,000 distinct CDR3 sequences, roughly 9% of them seen only once. Sequencing was performed on PBMCs from the stem cell graft donor, taken from the stem cell graft. Receptors originate from a human donor who donated a stem cell graft to a child with acute lymphoblastic leukemia.

This clonotype showed up many times. The rearrangement joins TRBV3-1 to TRBJ2-7; D tentatively reads TRBD1 or TRBD2 (5 bases each). This CDR3 spans 16 amino acids. V shed 1 base and J shed 3 bases, with 16 bases lying between them. CDR1 is LGHDT and CDR2 is YNNKEL in the germline V gene (reference sequence). CDR3 loop: CASSQGTVWGNYEQYF. In DNA, the CDR3 is TGTGCCAGCAGCCAAGGTACTGTGTGGGGGAACTACGAGCAGTACTTC.

The chain carries TRBV5-1 and TRBJ2-5; D gene ambiguous. In germline, CDR1 is SGHRS, CDR2 YFSETQ. V shed 1 base and J shed 6 bases, with 19 bases lying between them. The CDR3 consists of 16 residues. CDR3: CASSLLSPGPKKTQYF. DNA of the CDR3: TGCGCCAGCAGCTTGCTCTCCCCGGGCCCAAAGAAGACCCAGTACTTC.

There are a few counts of this clonotype. This chain joins TRBV27 and TRBJ1-2; D unclear. Per the germline V gene, CDR1 is MNHEY and CDR2 is SMNVEV (reference sequence). The CDR3 runs to 15 residues. V lost 8 bases and J lost 4, with 20 bases in between. The CDR3, as DNA: TGTGCCAGCCGACCTCGAGCCCGGACCCGCTATGGCTACACCTTC. Translation gives CASRPRARTRYGYTF.

This clonotype appeared a few times. The chain employs TRBV12-3 or TRBV12-4 and TRBJ2-5; 10 bases align to TRBD2. CDR3 length equals 15 residues. V lost 3 bases and J lost 5; bases outside the gene matches: 6. CDR3 residues: CASSFASGGMETQYF. CDR3 bases: TGTGCCAGCAGTTTTGCTAGCGGGGGTATGGAGACCCAGTACTTC.

In its sample, this clonotype was seen many times. Here the CDR3 reads CASSLEGQLHEQFF. The CDR3 DNA is TGTGCCAGCAGCTTAGAAGGCCAGCTCCATGAGCAGTTCTTC. This chain connects TRBV7-2 to TRBJ2-1; D is undetermined. This CDR3 comprises 14 residues. Germline V gene data show CDR1 as SGHTA and CDR2 as FQGNSA. Trimming removed 1 base from V and 8 bases from J, with 12 bases in between.

This clonotype was observed at least ten times. The V and J genes are TRBV3-1 and TRBJ1-5, with D uncertain. Germline CDR1 is LGHDT and CDR2 is YNNKEL (reference sequence). The germline V and J ends were trimmed by 0 bases and 4 bases, with 4 bases remaining between them. CDR3 length: 13 residues. CDR3: CASSQDRNQPQHF. The CDR3, as DNA: TGTGCCAGCAGCCAAGACCGGAATCAGCCCCAGCATTTT. Together with reference TRBV3-1 and TRBJ1-5, the CDR3 gives the full variable domain: DTAVSQTPKYLVTQMGNDKSIKCEQNLGHDTMYWYKQDSKKFLKIMFSYNNKELIINETVPNRFSPKSPDKAHLNLHINSLELGDSAVYFCASSQDRNQPQHFGDGTRLSIL.

This clonotype was detected many times. The chain joins TRBV9 to TRBJ2-7; 10 bases fit TRBD1. The length of the CDR3 is 17 residues. The V gene's germline CDR1 is SGDLS and CDR2 YYNGEE. V gave up 3 bases and J gave up 2 bases; unmatched junction bases: 11. The CDR3 spells CASSDSKTGGRTYEQYF. The DNA for the CDR3 is TGTGCCAGCAGCGACTCCAAGACAGGGGGCCGAACCTACGAGCAGTACTTC.

This chain connects TRBV4-1 to TRBJ2-7; D might be TRBD1 (6 bases). V dropped 2 bases and J dropped 2 bases, with 13 bases sitting between them. The CDR3 is made up of 15 amino acids. The V gene's germline CDR1 is MGHRA and CDR2 YSYEKL. For the CDR3, the DNA is TGCGCCAGCAGCCAATTTATGGACAGCACCTACGAGCAGTACTTC. Its protein is CASSQFMDSTYEQYF.

In this sample, this clonotype turned up a few times. V gene TRBV7-8 combines with J gene TRBJ2-4; 10 bases are shared with TRBD2. CDR1 and CDR2 from the germline V gene are SGHVS and FQNEAQ. The CDR3 runs to 17 residues. V gave up 0 bases and J gave up 4 bases; unmatched junction bases: 6. The CDR3 coding sequence is TGTGCCAGCAGCTTAGCGTCTAGCGGGGGTTATAAAAACATTCAGTACTTC. Translating gives CASSLASSGGYKNIQYF.

This clonotype occurred a few times. The V gene is TRBV5-6, the J gene TRBJ1-1; 11 bases are shared with TRBD1. V was pared by 5 bases and J by 0 bases, with 12 bases of the junction left unmatched. The CDR3 sequence is 18 residues long. The germline CDR1 and CDR2 sequences are SGHDT and YYEEEE. The CDR3 reads CASSLSFGQGAMNTEAFF. The CDR3 bases are TGTGCCAGCAGTTTGTCTTTTGGACAGGGGGCCATGAACACTGAAGCTTTCTTT.

The V call is TRBV5-1, the J call TRBJ1-1; D possibly corresponds to TRBD1 (6 bases). Per germline, CDR1 SGHRS and CDR2 YFSETQ. The CDR3 has 20 residues. Deletions cut 5 bases from V and 3 bases from J, with 32 bases between. CDR3 DNA: TGCGCCAGCAGACAGCTTTACACGGGACAAAAAAAGGTTCTGGACACTGAAGCTTTCTTT. Residues: CASRQLYTGQKKVLDTEAFF.

This clonotype was counted a few times. The chain carries TRBV7-8 and TRBJ1-2, with D maybe TRBD1 (5 bases). Per germline, CDR1 SGHVS and CDR2 FQNEAQ. The CDR3 length is 14 residues. V dropped 4 bases and J dropped 7 bases, with 16 bases sitting between them. The CDR3 region is CASSSMPRGPGYTF. The CDR3 DNA reads TGTGCCAGCAGCTCGATGCCTAGGGGACCTGGCTACACCTTC. The variable domain in full, completed from reference TRBV7-8 and TRBJ1-2, reads GAGVSQSPRYKVAKRGQDVALRCDPISGHVSLFWYQQALGQGPEFLTYFQNEAQLDKSGLPSDRFFAERPEGSVSTLKIQRTQQEDSAVYLCASSSMPRGPGYTFGSGTRLTVV.

This clonotype was found a few times. V usage is TRBV4-1 and J usage is TRBJ2-1; no reliable D call. CDR3 length: 20 residues. Trimming shortened V by 0 bases and J by 6 bases, and 27 bases separated the two germline ends. CDR1 is MGHRA and CDR2 is YSYEKL in the germline V gene. The CDR3 reads CASSQEVPRTDETRVNEQFF. The CDR3 DNA sequence: TGCGCCAGCAGCCAAGAGGTGCCTAGAACAGACGAGACCCGGGTCAATGAGCAGTTCTTC.

This clonotype was found many times. The chain joins TRBV5-1 to TRBJ1-6, with D unclear. CDR3 length: 15 amino acids. Trimming took off 4 bases at V and 6 bases at J, with 14 bases between the two ends. Germline V gene lookup returns CDR1 SGHRS and CDR2 YFSETQ. The CDR3 reads CASSSESFGNSPLHF. The CDR3 nucleotides read TGCGCCAGCAGCAGCGAGAGCTTCGGTAATTCACCCCTCCACTTT.

This clonotype was counted at least ten times. This chain links TRBV6-5 with TRBJ1-1; TRBD1 agrees at 10 bases. Germline CDR1 reads MNHEY; CDR2 reads SVGAGI. The CDR3 is 14 residues long. Unmatched junction bases numbered 1, after V lost 6 bases and J lost 0 bases. The CDR3 region is CASRGTGVNTEAFF. DNA for the CDR3: TGTGCCAGCAGGGGGACAGGGGTGAACACTGAAGCTTTCTTT.

This clonotype was seen at least ten times. This chain links TRBV12-5 with TRBJ2-3, with TRBD2 identical over 7 bases. The length of the CDR3 is 14 residues. V was pared by 6 bases and J by 4 bases, with 7 bases of the junction left unmatched. Germline assignment: CDR1 LGHNT and CDR2 FRNRAP. The CDR3 region is CASGLGEGSDTQYF. In DNA form, the CDR3 reads TGTGCTAGTGGGTTAGGGGAGGGGTCAGATACGCAGTATTTT.

This clonotype was detected ten times or more. The chain links TRBV21-1 to TRBJ1-4; the DNA was not used to check the table's D call, TRBD1. TRBV21-1 is an annotated pseudogene. This CDR3 is built from 15 residues. The CDR3 DNA is TGTGCCAGCAGCAAAACCCGGACGCGAGGAGAAAAACTGTTTTTT. Its translation is CASSKTRTRGEKLFF.

This clonotype has more than one count but fewer than ten. The gene calls are TRBV5-5 and TRBJ2-3; the D call may be TRBD1 or TRBD2 (5 bases each). Germline CDR1 reads SGHKS; CDR2 reads YYEKEE (reference sequence). Deletions cut 0 bases from V and 6 bases from J, with 17 bases between. This CDR3 has 16 amino acids. The CDR3 spells CASSLDAGSRMDTQYF. The CDR3 DNA reads TGTGCCAGCAGCTTGGATGCAGGGAGTAGAATGGATACGCAGTATTTT.

This clonotype turned up a few times. The rearrangement uses TRBV5-1 and TRBJ2-7; maybe TRBD1 (6 bases). Germline CDR1 and CDR2: SGHRS and YFSETQ. The germline V and J ends were trimmed by 3 bases and 3 bases, with 16 bases remaining between them. The CDR3 covers 15 residues. CDR3 sequence (DNA): TGCGCCAGCAGCTCGACGGCAGGGGCGCGCTACGAGCAGTACTTC. Amino acid sequence: CASSSTAGARYEQYF.

This sequence joins TRBV10-3 and TRBJ2-1; 8 nucleotides agree with TRBD1. Trimming at V came to 0 bases and at J to 2 bases, leaving 3 bases not matched to a gene. This CDR3 region has 16 residues. The V gene's germline CDR1 is ENHRY and CDR2 SYGVKD. The CDR3 protein is CAISESWDRTYNEQFF. CDR3 DNA sequence: TGTGCCATCAGTGAGTCATGGGACAGGACCTACAATGAGCAGTTCTTC.

The V call is TRBV5-1, the J call TRBJ2-3; unclear D gene. The V end was cut by 7 bases, the J end by 2 bases, with 5 bases between. Germline V CDR1 and CDR2: SGHRS, YFSETQ. CDR3 size: 11 residues. The CDR3 here is CASQYTDTQYF. CDR3 nucleotides: TGCGCCAGCCAATACACAGATACGCAGTATTTT.

This clonotype has ten or more counts. V and J are TRBV12-3 or TRBV12-4 and TRBJ2-5, with D possibly being TRBD2 (6 bases). The V end lost 7 bases, the J end lost 1 base, and 13 bases lay between the germline ends. The CDR3 totals 14 residues. The CDR3 coding sequence is TGTGCCAGCACCCCGGGGGAGGTCCAAGAGACCCAGTACTTC. Its protein product is CASTPGEVQETQYF.